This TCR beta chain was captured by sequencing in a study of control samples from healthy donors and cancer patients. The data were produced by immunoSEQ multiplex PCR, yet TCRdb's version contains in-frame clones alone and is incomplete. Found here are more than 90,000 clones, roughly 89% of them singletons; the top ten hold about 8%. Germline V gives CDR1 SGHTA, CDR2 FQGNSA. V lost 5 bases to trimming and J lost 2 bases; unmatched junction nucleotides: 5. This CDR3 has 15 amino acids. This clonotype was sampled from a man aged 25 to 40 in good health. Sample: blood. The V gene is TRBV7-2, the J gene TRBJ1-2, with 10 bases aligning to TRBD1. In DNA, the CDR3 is TGTGCCAGCAGCGCGGGGGACAGGGGCAACTATGGCTACACCTTC. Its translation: CASSAGDRGNYGYTF.